The rows below give T cell receptor beta chains drawn from one sample of a study of beta chain features in type 1 diabetes. Sequenced by immunoSEQ multiplex PCR; TCRdb stores in-frame clones only, minus some. The sample consists of about 900,000 clones, 17% of them appearing once. The source material was naive CD4+ T cells from blood. These receptors came from a woman aged 18-29 years in good health. The conserved cysteine and the conserved F or W are not part of the CDR3 here. D genes are given only for firm matches.

12	TRBV7-9	NA	TRBJ2-5	ATAWGTTTETQY
12	TRBV28	TRBD2	TRBJ2-7	ASSRKGGTYEQY
13	TRBV10-3	NA	TRBJ2-1	AISTKSGPYNEQF
12	TRBV5-4	NA	TRBJ2-3	ASSRREVTDTQY
11	TRBV11-2	NA	TRBJ2-5	ASSLGRQETQY
13	TRBV10-3	TRBD2	TRBJ2-2	AISILAGNTGELF
16	TRBV10-3	TRBD2	TRBJ2-5	AISGGLAGGPPQETQY
12	TRBV7-2	NA	TRBJ1-4	ASSLSATNEKLF
11	TRBV2	TRBD1	TRBJ2-5	ASCRGRGETQY
11	TRBV2	NA	TRBJ2-2	ASGTGFTGELF
16	TRBV28	NA	TRBJ2-3	ASIRRLGGKLPTDTQY
12	TRBV6-5	TRBD2	TRBJ2-7	ASGRREGRSEQY
13	TRBV14	NA	TRBJ1-1	AILRTGTRHTEAF
16	TRBV6-4	NA	TRBJ2-7	ASSYAYSSGLPTYEQY
15	TRBV7-9	NA	TRBJ2-3	ASSSRVDRFSTDTQY
11	TRBV19	NA	TRBJ1-1	ASKDRPNTEAF
12	TRBV7-2	NA	TRBJ2-7	ASSLRDVSYEQY
14	TRBV7-9	TRBD2	TRBJ2-3	ASSLALAGVGDTQY
12	TRBV7-9	TRBD2	TRBJ2-7	ASSNLAGSTVQY
16	TRBV9	TRBD1	TRBJ2-3	ASSVDPTGVRFTDTQY
15	TRBV15	NA	TRBJ1-5	ATTTRQAGSLNQPQH
13	TRBV7-8	TRBD1	TRBJ2-1	ASSGWDRERFEQF
15	TRBV11-2	NA	TRBJ2-5	ASSLWRGGVEVETQY
12	TRBV6-1	NA	TRBJ2-1	ASSELTSRNEQF
12	TRBV25-1	NA	TRBJ1-2	ASSKRDGLYGYT
13	TRBV4-1	TRBD1	TRBJ1-2	ASSQDRDSYYGYT
14	TRBV5-4	NA	TRBJ1-5	ASSQDGTDSNQPQH
13	TRBV28	TRBD2	TRBJ2-7	ASSLKTSGLYEQY
10	TRBV6-1	NA	TRBJ1-5	ATQPQAQPQH
13	TRBV27	NA	TRBJ2-4	ASRPDRRAKNIQY
11	TRBV7-2	TRBD1	TRBJ2-7	ASSPDRVREQY
12	TRBV29-1	NA	TRBJ2-3	SVGRLTGTDTQY
10	TRBV10-3	NA	TRBJ1-1	AISGGGNEAF
11	TRBV2	NA	TRBJ2-7	ASTDGRAYEQY
12	TRBV27	TRBD1	TRBJ2-1	ASREDRAYNEQF
10	TRBV6-5	TRBD2	TRBJ2-1	ASGGGRLEQF
10	TRBV28	NA	TRBJ2-7	ASSPAGHEQY
9	TRBV25-1	TRBD1	TRBJ2-5	ASSPDRVQY
14	TRBV7-3	NA	TRBJ2-3	ASSLTVGEHTDTQY
11	TRBV18	NA	TRBJ1-2	ASSPPVGMGYT
15	TRBV14	NA	TRBJ2-5	ASSQDEGSSAQETQY
11	TRBV5-1	NA	TRBJ2-7	ASSLHYTYEQY
11	TRBV7-2	NA	TRBJ2-2	ASSPVASGELF
12	TRBV7-8	TRBD1	TRBJ1-2	ASSVTTGGGGYT
12	TRBV28	TRBD2	TRBJ2-7	ATGDLAGNYEQY
10	TRBV2	NA	TRBJ2-4	ASSEVGTSRY
13	TRBV11-1	NA	TRBJ2-3	ASSFDQGPADTQY
11	TRBV11-2	NA	TRBJ2-5	ASSFSGEETQY
13	TRBV29-1	NA	TRBJ1-4	SVALGGSENEKLF
13	TRBV5-6	TRBD2	TRBJ2-1	ASSLTGGGYNEQF
12	TRBV6-6	NA	TRBJ2-2	ASSDSGNTGELF
14	TRBV29-1	TRBD2	TRBJ2-1	SVEATGLAGNNEQF
15	TRBV7-9	TRBD2	TRBJ2-7	ASSLPGSGSLSGEQY
14	TRBV19	NA	TRBJ2-5	ASSILNSGIGETQY
17	TRBV4-1	NA	TRBJ1-2	ASSQDRGTSARLPAGYT
12	TRBV2	TRBD1	TRBJ1-1	ASSQDRGQTEAF
13	TRBV6-5	NA	TRBJ1-6	ASRQHRSYNSPLH
11	TRBV18	NA	TRBJ1-1	ASSPLSNTEAF
13	TRBV5-8	NA	TRBJ1-2	ASSFRLGGSHGYT